This T cell receptor (beta chain) was retrieved from a study of technical replicates of blood from several donors (dated by TCRdb to about 2017). Points on this clone: The antigen this receptor binds is unknown. The record has no base qualities; no much larger clone is one base away.

CDR1 and CDR2 are read off the germline V gene (reference sequence) as MNHNY and SVGAGI. From the cysteine up to the phenylalanine, the CDR3 has a length of 15 residues. The sequence is cut down to CDR3 DNA, 45 bases in frame from base 1. Relative to germline, V is 7 bases shorter and J is 1 base shorter, with 16 bases between their ends. The library was generated by the immunoSEQ multiplex PCR assay. Entries here come from immuneACCESS through TCRdb and include only in-frame sequences with V and J called. Some clones fail to appear in such tables; in the studies checked, an unresolved V gene covers under half of the shortfall, and the cause of the remainder is unknown. The sample table shows about 61,000 clones, and 97% are seen once. The ten biggest clones cover approximately 0.21% of the sample.

Sequencing was done on a sample of T cells isolated from PBMCs. The sequence came from a human donor in good health. The V and J genes are TRBV6-6 and TRBJ1-1; the D segment could be TRBD1, given 5 matching bases. At the DNA level, the sequence is TGTGCCAGCACAAAGGGGATGGGGGGGAACACTGAAGCTTTCTTT. This sequence encodes CASTKGMGGNTEAFF.